This T cell receptor beta chain was captured by sequencing in a study of blood T cell repertoires in COVID-19. Study overall: The analysed material was cDNA or gDNA that came from T cells, B-cell-depleted T cells, or PBMCs.

Here immunoSEQ multiplex PCR was the method, and the copy in TCRdb shows in-frame clones only, minus some. The sample has some 120,000 clones, 70% to 85% seen once. The sequenced sample was peripheral blood. This clonotype originated in a man in his 70s with active or convalescent COVID-19.

In DNA, the CDR3 is TGTGCCAGCAGCTTAGGCACAAGGGGGTTTAATGAAAAACTGTTTTTT. Translated: CASSLGTRGFNEKLFF. V usage is TRBV11-3 and J usage is TRBJ1-4; maybe TRBD1 (6 bases). Trimming removed 1 base at V and 4 bases at J, with 13 bases between. The germline V gene has CDR1 SGHNT and CDR2 YENEEA. This CDR3 contains 16 residues.